This TCR beta chain originates from a study of T cells in women clearing cervical HPV infection. Findings and caveats of the study: Cases and controls were distinguished at AUC about 0.79 by richness and V genes.

About this clone itself: Its antigen is as yet unknown. The read comes to an end 3 residues before the CDR3 does, leaving the germline J gene to fill in the end.

Generated by immunoSEQ multiplex PCR, the TCRdb table keeps only in-frame clones and is missing some. Reported are about 30,000 clones; the ten largest clones contain around 4%. V lost 0 bases and J lost 4, with 12 bases in between. The CDR3 is 15 residues long. Germline V CDR1 and CDR2: SQVTM, ANQGSEA. The sequenced sample consisted of blood buffy coat. This chain joins TRBV29-1 and TRBJ2-2; D remains unclear. The clonotype was recovered from a woman between 18 and 75 years old with a cervical HPV16 infection that either progressed to CIN3+ or cleared (not recorded which). CDR3 loop: CSVEDDTQGTGELFF. The covered CDR3 bases are TGCAGCGTTGAAGACGACACCCAAGGCACCGGGGAG.